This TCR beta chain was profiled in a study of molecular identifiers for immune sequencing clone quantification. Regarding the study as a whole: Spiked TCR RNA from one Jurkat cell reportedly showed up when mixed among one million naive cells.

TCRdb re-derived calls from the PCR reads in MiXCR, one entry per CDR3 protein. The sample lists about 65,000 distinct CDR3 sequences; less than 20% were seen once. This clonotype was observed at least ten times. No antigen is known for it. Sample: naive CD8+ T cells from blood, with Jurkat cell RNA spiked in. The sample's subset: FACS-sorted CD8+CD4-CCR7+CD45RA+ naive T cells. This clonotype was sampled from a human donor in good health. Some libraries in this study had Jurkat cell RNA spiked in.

The CDR3 here is CASSNVSGSVWSQDEQFF. CDR3 DNA sequence: TGTGCCAGCAGCAATGTAAGCGGGAGTGTTTGGAGTCAGGATGAGCAGTTCTTC. The chain employs TRBV13 and TRBJ2-1; TRBD2 matches at 8 bases. V trimming: 5 bases; J trimming: 8 bases; junction bases outside the gene matches: 20. This CDR3 has 18 residues. The V gene's germline CDR1 is PRHDT and CDR2 FYEKMQ (reference sequence).